Sequencing of this T cell receptor (beta chain) was carried out in a study of T cells after yellow fever vaccination (dated by TCRdb to between 2017 and 2020). For context, the study as a whole: The SMART-Seq v4 Ultra Low Input RNA kit was used to prepare libraries from fractions with low cell numbers. To follow T-cell clones before and after both primary and booster YFV17D yellow fever vaccination, bulk TCR alpha and beta repertoires underwent longitudinal sequencing. Two healthy male donors made up the cohort, one aged 18 to 29 years and the other aged 30 to 39 years. Blood samples were taken at several timepoints before and after primary and secondary immunization, and bulk PBMC replicates and cell subsets were isolated. The study at large found these results: A small share of clonotypes occurred in both CD4 and CD8 compartments, likely arising from convergent recombination. FACS-sorted repertoires could contain abundant contaminating clonotypes from the bulk population, so computational filtering was required. Because the study included only a couple of donors, the extent to which the findings can be generalized is limited. The secondary T-cell response was weaker than the primary response but faster, peaking on day 5 instead of day 15. After the booster, most of the clones that had expanded following primary vaccination were detected again (96% of CD4 and roughly nine tenths of CD8), which suggests that memory was broadly maintained.

Note on this clonotype: The antigen it recognizes is unknown. No quality values exist for individual bases; no much larger clone is one base distant.

Spanning cysteine to phenylalanine, the CDR3 consists of 18 amino acids. The kept DNA is CDR3 alone, 54 bases in frame from the first base. Via the germline V gene, CDR1 is SGHRS and CDR2 YFSETQ. The germline V end is reduced by 3 bases and the J end by 7 bases; junction bases left unmatched: 15. The treatment or condition label for this specimen denotes: live attenuated yellow fever vaccine strain. A standard Ficoll-Paque protocol was used to isolate PBMCs from peripheral blood. CD4 and CD8 T-cell fractions were isolated with Dynabeads CD4 and CD8 positive selection kits. TriZol was used to extract RNA from bulk PBMCs, from CD4 and CD8 fractions, and from dextramer-positive and dextramer-negative fractions. Sequencing instrument: Illumina NovaSeq 6000. TCR cDNA was synthesized by 5'RACE template switching, which introduced a universal primer site and unique molecular identifiers. Priming of cDNA synthesis was performed from both the TCR alpha and TCR beta constant segments. Two PCR steps were used to amplify libraries, with sample barcodes and sequencing adapters being added in the second step. Sequencing of the libraries was done on either Illumina HiSeq 2500 (2x100 bp) or NovaSeq (2x150 bp). The original pipeline was this. Reads were demultiplexed and collapsed into UMI consensus sequences with MIGEC, and V(D)J alignment was performed with MiXCR. Vaccine-responding clonotypes were identified with edgeR using replicate PBMC samples, with FDR below 0.01 and a log2 fold change above 5 up to day 15 being required. Each bulk clonotype was labeled CD4 or CD8 based on which sequenced repertoire, CD4 or CD8, contained the clonotype at higher abundance. The raw public data were reprocessed by TCRdb itself: fastp quality trimming at Q25, MiXCR clonotype calling, in-frame beta chains only. Duplicate CDR3 protein sequences are folded into a single record with the most common DNA and genes. None of the V and J calls come from the authors' own analysis; TCRdb made them. Within this sample are some 340,000 distinct CDR3 sequences, with roughly 10% of them counted one time only. The top ten hold over 3% of the sample.

Here the chain combines TRBV5-1 and TRBJ1-6, and 8 junction bases match TRBD1. The sequenced sample was CD4+ T cells sorted from PBMCs, obtained 45 days after the yellow fever booster vaccination. The source is a man aged 18 to 29 who received the YFV17D yellow fever vaccine. At the DNA level, the sequence is TGCGCCAGCAGCTCGAATACCGGGACAGGAGGTCGGAATTCACCCCTCCACTTT. This gives the protein CASSSNTGTGGRNSPLHF.